This TCR beta chain comes out of a study of T cells after yellow fever vaccination (dated by TCRdb to between 2017 and 2020). Turning to the overall study: Libraries from fractions with low cell numbers were prepared with the SMART-Seq v4 Ultra Low Input RNA kit. Bulk TCR alpha and beta repertoires were sequenced longitudinally to track T-cell clones before and after primary and booster YFV17D yellow fever vaccination. Blood samples were taken at several timepoints before and after primary and secondary immunization, and bulk PBMC replicates and cell subsets were isolated. Two healthy male donors, one aged 18 to 30 and one aged 30 to 40 years, were included in the cohort.

The CDR1 and CDR2 encoded by the germline V gene are SGDLS and YYNGEE. The CDR3 runs 14 residues from the cysteine to the phenylalanine. Of the read, only the CDR3 DNA is kept; its 42 bases are in frame from base 1. V and J lose 4 bases and 8 bases, and a span of 18 bases separates them. TCR cDNA was synthesized by 5'RACE template switching, which introduced a universal primer site and unique molecular identifiers. Priming for cDNA synthesis came from both the TCR alpha and TCR beta constant segments. Two PCR steps were used to amplify libraries, with sample barcodes and sequencing adapters being added in the second step. Sequencing of libraries was done on Illumina HiSeq 2500 (2x100 bp) or NovaSeq (2x150 bp). The published analysis was carried out like this. MIGEC handled demultiplexing of reads and collapsing into UMI consensus sequences, while MiXCR performed V(D)J alignment. Vaccine-responding clonotypes were identified with edgeR using replicate PBMC samples, with FDR below 0.01 and a log2 fold change above 5 up to day 15 being required. Each bulk clonotype was labeled CD4 or CD8 based on which sequenced repertoire, CD4 or CD8, contained the clonotype at higher abundance. NS4B-specific clonotypes were defined as those at least 10-fold enriched in dextramer-positive over dextramer-negative fractions; CD4-biased clonotypes were excluded. Starting from the raw public reads, TCRdb applied fastp trimming at Q25, assembled clones with MiXCR and retained in-frame beta chains. Under each unique CDR3 protein, matching rows form one entry showing the most common genes and DNA. V and J calls and clone size were set by TCRdb, not the authors. This sample is represented by about 85,000 distinct CDR3 sequences; more than 10% of them were singletons. The ten largest clones capture just under 25% of the sample.

Interpreted using the paper, the treatment or condition label stands for: live attenuated yellow fever vaccine strain. PBMCs were isolated from peripheral blood using a standard Ficoll-Paque protocol. Epitope-specific CD8 T cells were sorted using a dextramer loaded with the yellow fever NS4B epitope peptide, with anti-CD3 and anti-CD8 staining. TriZol was used to extract RNA from bulk PBMCs, CD4 and CD8 fractions, and dextramer-positive and dextramer-negative fractions. This clonotype turned up a few times. No qualities accompany the bases; no much larger clone lies one base away. Overall results and qualifications from the work: The study included only a couple of donors, which limits how far the findings can be generalized. A small fraction of clonotypes appeared in both the CD4 and CD8 compartments, likely as a result of convergent recombination. Computational filtering was required because FACS-sorted repertoires could contain abundant contaminating clonotypes from the bulk population. After the booster, most of the clones that had expanded following primary vaccination were detected again (approximately 96% of CD4 and 80% to 90% of CD8), which suggests that memory was broadly maintained. The secondary T-cell response was found to be weaker but faster than the primary response, with a peak reached on day 5 rather than on day 15.

The sample in question was CD8+ T cells not binding an NS4B(214-222) dextramer, sorted from PBMCs, obtained 21 days after the first yellow fever vaccination. Explained via the paper, the cell subset or site label denotes: NS4B epitope dextramer-negative CD8 T cells. In this chain, TRBV9 is recombined with TRBJ1-2; the D region possibly corresponds to TRBD1 (6 bases align). The source is a man younger than 35 who received the YFV17D yellow fever vaccine. The CDR3 reads as follows: CASSPRGGPPGYTF. The DNA reads as follows: TGTGCCAGCAGCCCCCGTGGGGGGCCGCCGGGCTACACCTTC.